This TCR beta chain was identified during a study of T cell responses to AZD1222 COVID-19 vaccine. This clone was found a few times. Antigen specificity is unknown. The V end was cut by 5 bases, the J end by 0 bases, with 13 bases between. Per germline, CDR1 SGHRS and CDR2 YFSETQ. The CDR3 has 15 residues. The repertoire was sequenced with immunoSEQ multiplex PCR; TCRdb's copy has only in-frame clones and lacks some. The sample includes over 85,000 clones, around nine tenths seen only once; the top ten take around 3%. Whole-study findings and limits: Spike-specific TCRs gained breadth and depth after people received two AZD1222 doses.

The material sequenced was peripheral blood, taken on day 0 of AZD1222 vaccination. This clonotype was sampled from an adult in good health. The chain carries TRBV5-1 and TRBJ2-3, with D perhaps TRBD1 or TRBD2 (6 bases each). The CDR3 region has the DNA TGCGCCAGCAGGTCCGGGGGCGCGAGCACAGATACGCAGTATTTT. It translates to CASRSGGASTDTQYF.